The entry below describes one T cell receptor (beta chain). TCRdb reanalysed the RT-PCR reads using MiXCR and keeps one entry per CDR3 protein. The repertoire has about 680,000 distinct CDR3 sequences, about 14% of them found once; the top ten carry 3% to 4.5%. Looked up from germline, CDR1 is SNHLY and CDR2 is FYNNEI. This CDR3 has 11 amino acids. V lost 7 bases and J lost 11, with 11 bases in between. Sequencing used memory CD4+ T cells from blood. This sequence originates from a female donor in good health, serving as a healthy control. The chain uses TRBV2 and TRBJ2-2; D not resolved. Written as DNA, the CDR3 is TGTGCCAGCACGAGAGACGGCGAGCTGTTTTTT. Encoded protein: CASTRDGELFF.